The 4 T cell receptor beta chains in this list originate from one sample, sequenced in a study of T cell responses to AZD1222 COVID-19 vaccine. Repertoires were generated with immunoSEQ multiplex PCR, while TCRdb's copy carries only in-frame clones and drops some. The sample carries about 77,000 clones, more than 90% recorded once. This material consisted of peripheral blood, taken 28 days after the second AZD1222 dose. The receptors derive from an adult who received the AZD1222 COVID-19 vaccine.

The gene calls are TRBV9 and TRBJ2-2; TRBD2 agrees at 14 bases. The CDR3 extends over 18 amino acids. The J segment lost 5 bases and the V segment lost 2 bases, leaving 8 bases of the junction unmatched. Per germline, CDR1 SGDLS and CDR2 YYNGEE. The CDR3 coding sequence is TGTGCCAGCAGCGTCAGGGCGGGACTAGCGGGAGATACCGGGGAGCTGTTTTTT. The encoded protein is CASSVRAGLAGDTGELFF. Combining the CDR3 with reference TRBV9 and TRBJ2-2 gives the whole variable domain DSGVTQTPKHLITATGQRVTLRCSPRSGDLSVYWYQQSLDQGLQFLIQYYNGEERAKGNILERFSAQQFPDLHSELNLSSLELGDSALYFCASSVRAGLAGDTGELFFGEGSRLTVL.

The chain is built from TRBV5-5 and TRBJ2-6, with D perhaps being TRBD1 or TRBD2 (5 bases each). Germline-derived CDR1 and CDR2 are SGHKS and YYEKEE (reference sequence). The CDR3 is made up of 16 amino acids. V was cut by 4 bases and J by 1 base, with 12 bases left in between. CDR3 sequence reads: CASSQGRGSGANVLTF. Written as DNA, the CDR3 is TGTGCCAGCAGCCAGGGACGGGGTTCTGGGGCCAACGTCCTGACTTTC.

This chain connects TRBV11-2 to TRBJ2-5; D is unclear. Germline CDR1 is SGHAT and CDR2 is FQNNGV. CDR3 length equals 16 residues. V was cut by 4 bases and J by 0 bases, with 15 bases left in between. The CDR3 bases are TGTGCCAGCAGCTCCATTCGCGGAAGTAACCAAGAGACCCAGTACTTC. Protein product: CASSSIRGSNQETQYF.

The rearrangement uses TRBV28 and TRBJ2-7, with D perhaps TRBD1 (6 bases). The CDR3 length is 14 residues. CDR1 and CDR2 from the germline V gene are MDHEN and SYDVKM. V lost 6 bases to trimming and J lost 3 bases, with 15 bases between them. CDR3 sequence: CASRSPGHFYEQYF. DNA of the CDR3: TGTGCCAGCAGGTCTCCGGGACACTTCTACGAGCAGTACTTC.